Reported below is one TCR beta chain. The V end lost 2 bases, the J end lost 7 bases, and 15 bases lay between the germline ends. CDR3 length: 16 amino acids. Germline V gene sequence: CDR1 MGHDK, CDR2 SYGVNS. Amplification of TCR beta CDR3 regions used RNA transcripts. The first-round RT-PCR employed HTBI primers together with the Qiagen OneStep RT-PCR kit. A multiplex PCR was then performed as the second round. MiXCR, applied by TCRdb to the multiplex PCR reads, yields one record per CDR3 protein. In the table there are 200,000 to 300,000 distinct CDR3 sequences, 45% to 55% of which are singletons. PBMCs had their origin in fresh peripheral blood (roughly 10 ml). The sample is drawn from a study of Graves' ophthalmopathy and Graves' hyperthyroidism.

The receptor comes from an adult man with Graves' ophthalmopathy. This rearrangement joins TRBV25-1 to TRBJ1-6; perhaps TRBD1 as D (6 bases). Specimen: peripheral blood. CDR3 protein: CASSEEAGAWNSPLHF. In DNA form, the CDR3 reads TGTGCCAGCAGTGAAGAGGCAGGGGCATGGAATTCACCCCTCCACTTT.